Sequencing of this TCR beta chain was carried out in a study of blood T cells in healthy people across ages. CDR1 is SQVTM and CDR2 is ANQGSEA in the germline V gene. The CDR3 contains 18 residues. Deletions cut 5 bases from V and 4 bases from J, with 29 bases between. It was with a sample-barcoded 5' primer and a J-beta primer mix that a second PCR of about 6 to 12 cycles was run. Carrying 12 random nucleotides, a template-switch adaptor labeled each individual cDNA molecule. TCRdb reanalysed the 5' RACE reads using MiXCR and keeps one entry per CDR3 protein. The top ten hold about a tenth of the sample, which has some 930,000 distinct CDR3 sequences, 25% to 35% seen once. These data were also filed under a second study, of T cells of mothers and their children. As that report states: The cDNA synthesis received all extracted RNA, at roughly 1.6 ug per 15 ul.

The chain has TRBV29-1 and TRBJ1-2, with D hard to call. Sequenced: blood. The TCR originated in a woman aged 40 to 50 in good health. Here the CDR3 DNA reads TGCAGCGTTCCCACCACCCAAAAAGGACCGATCTTGGCCTATGGCTACACCTTC. This sequence encodes CSVPTTQKGPILAYGYTF. Variable domain in full (rest from reference TRBV29-1 and TRBJ1-2): SAVISQKPSRDICQRGTSLTIQCQVDSQVTMMFWYRQQPGQSLTLIATANQGSEATYESGFVIDKFPISRPNLTFSTLTVSNMSPEDSSIYLCSVPTTQKGPILAYGYTFGSGTRLTVV.